A single sample is the source of the 8 T cell receptor beta chains below, sequenced in a study of blood T cell repertoires in COVID-19. The protocol was immunoSEQ multiplex PCR, while the TCRdb copy is restricted to in-frame clones and leaves out a portion. Of approximately 210,000 clones listed, just over 85% are singletons. Sequenced sample: PBMCs or T cells enriched from blood (not recorded which). Source of these receptors: a woman between 45 and 65 years old with acute COVID-19.

The V and J genes are TRBV28 and TRBJ2-1; D unclear. CDR1 MDHEN and CDR2 SYDVKM come from the germline V gene. With 5 bases removed from V and 13 bases from J, the gap between germline ends came to 15 bases. This CDR3 contains 12 residues. In DNA form, the CDR3 reads TGTGCCAGCAGTGATCCAGGAAAAATCCAGTTCTTC. It codes for CASSDPGKIQFF.

This rearrangement joins TRBV2 to TRBJ2-6; no reliable D call. Trimming removed 8 bases from V and 0 bases from J, with 14 bases in between. Germline V gene lookup returns CDR1 SNHLY and CDR2 FYNNEI. The CDR3 spans 16 residues. The CDR3 reads CASVWQAISGANVLTF. Written as DNA, the CDR3 is TGTGCCAGCGTTTGGCAGGCGATCTCTGGGGCCAACGTCCTGACTTTC. Drawing the rest from reference TRBV2 and TRBJ2-6, the complete variable domain is EPEVTQTPSHQVTQMGQEVILRCVPISNHLYFYWYRQILGQKVEFLVSFYNNEISEKSEIFDDQFSVERPDGSNFTLKIRSTKLEDSAMYFCASVWQAISGANVLTFGAGSRLTVL.

V and J are TRBV6-6 and TRBJ2-7; TRBD1 agrees at 8 bases. V lost 5 bases, J lost 3 bases, and 6 bases stayed unmatched. The CDR3 totals 14 residues. The V gene's germline CDR1 is MNHNY and CDR2 SVGAGI (reference sequence). CDR3 sequence reads: CASSQRTGSYEQYF. The CDR3 nucleotides read TGTGCCAGCAGTCAGCGGACAGGGAGCTACGAGCAGTACTTC.

The gene calls are TRBV19 and TRBJ1-5; TRBD1 matches at 8 bases. The ends lost 8 bases at V and 0 bases at J; junction bases unmatched: 9. CDR3 length: 16 amino acids. CDR1 LNHDA and CDR2 SQIVND come from the germline V gene (reference sequence). The CDR3 sequence: CASRAQGVLSNQPQHF. The CDR3 DNA reads as TGTGCCAGTCGAGCACAGGGGGTTCTTAGCAATCAGCCCCAGCATTTT.

This clone was recorded a few times. The chain carries TRBV19 and TRBJ2-4; 13 bases map to TRBD2. This CDR3 region has 16 residues. V lost 5 bases and J lost 8; bases outside the gene matches: 9. The V gene's germline CDR1 is LNHDA and CDR2 SQIVND (reference sequence). The CDR3 region has the DNA TGTGCCAGTAGTCTCCAACTAGCGGGAGGGTTGTACATTCAGTACTTC. This gives the protein CASSLQLAGGLYIQYF.

This clone was recorded a few times. The chain links TRBV12-1 to TRBJ2-2; the table assigns TRBD2, which was not confirmed against the DNA. TRBV12-1 is a recognized pseudogene. This CDR3 comprises 15 residues. In DNA form, the CDR3 reads TGTGCCAGCAGCTTCCCAACTCGATCAAACGGGGAGCTGTTTTTT. It translates to CASSFPTRSNGELFF.

This sequence joins TRBV12-3 or TRBV12-4 and TRBJ2-4; the match to TRBD1 covers 9 bases. The CDR3 covers 13 residues. Germline trimming cut 8 bases from V and 6 bases from J; bases unmatched to any gene: 5. This CDR3 is CASAPDRGNIQYF. CDR3 DNA: TGTGCCAGCGCACCGGACAGGGGAAACATTCAGTACTTC.

The sample holds one count of this clone. J is TRBJ1-4 and V is TRBV6-5; TRBD1 matches 8 bases. The germline gives CDR1 MNHEY, CDR2 SVGAGI. V lost 6 bases and J lost 4; bases outside the gene matches: 7. This CDR3 has 15 residues. The CDR3 loop is CASRAGTGYNEKLFF. CDR3 sequence (DNA): TGTGCCAGCAGGGCCGGGACAGGTTATAATGAAAAACTGTTTTTT.